This TCR beta chain was identified in a study of cytomegalovirus exposure and HLA in healthy donors. The overall study: In a previous analysis, nearly 120 million unique TCR beta sequences were found from 150 million to 200 million T cells. Within the Caucasian-associated ancestry cluster were 81% of the roughly 360 genotyped donors. The study's findings and limits: For TCR beta chains, V- and J-gene trimming was later linked to a missense DCLRE1C variant. Published work reported that the classifier diagnosed cytomegalovirus status with high specificity and sensitivity.

PCR primers comprised 60 Vbeta and 13 Jbeta primers. Libraries were prepared by immunoSEQ multiplex PCR; TCRdb keeps only in-frame clonotypes and omits some of them. The sample holds 100,000 to 150,000 clones, approximately 74% seen once. This clone was found a few times. The antigen is unknown. The TCR comes from a man aged 35-49 years in good health and CMV-seropositive. Sequencing was performed on PBMCs.

The CDR3 nucleotides read TGTGCTAGTGGTTTGGTACGTGGCGAGCGAATGACCTACAATGAGCAGTTCTTC. Its protein is CASGLVRGERMTYNEQFF. The gene calls are TRBV12-5 and TRBJ2-1; no firm D call. CDR3 length: 18 amino acids. Trimming removed 0 bases from V and 2 bases from J, with 17 bases in between. The germline V gene has CDR1 LGHNT and CDR2 FRNRAP.